This is a list of T cell receptor beta chains from one sample in a study of early T cells in non-severe SARS-CoV-2 infection. MiXCR, run by TCRdb on the 5' RACE reads, gives a single entry per CDR3 protein. The data contain around 47,000 distinct CDR3 sequences, around 10% of them seen just once; the ten biggest clones take up less than 15%. The source material was whole blood. The receptors stem from an adult who was a healthcare worker with PCR-confirmed SARS-CoV-2 infection or an uninfected control (not recorded which). CDR3s include the opening cysteine and the closing phenylalanine or tryptophan. The order of the fields is J gene, clone size, V gene, D gene, CDR3 DNA, CDR3 protein. A D gene is named only where the DNA matches it firmly. Rows may omit the clone size; those that give it use once, few, many or a size class.

j_call: TRBJ2-3
clone_size: few
v_call: TRBV6-5
d_call: .
cdr3_nt: TGTGCCAGCAGTTACGGGTTAGGGACGCAGTATTTT
cdr3_aa: CASSYGLGTQYF

j_call: TRBJ1-6
clone_size: few
v_call: TRBV12-3/TRBV12-4
d_call: .
cdr3_nt: TGTGCCAGCAGCTCAGGCGCCAGGGGTTCACCCCTCCACTTT
cdr3_aa: CASSSGARGSPLHF

j_call: TRBJ1-6
clone_size: .
v_call: TRBV6-2/TRBV6-3
d_call: TRBD1
cdr3_nt: TGTGCCAGCAGTTCCTTCGGACAGGGCTCCTATAATTCACCCCTCCACTTT
cdr3_aa: CASSSFGQGSYNSPLHF

j_call: TRBJ1-1
clone_size: .
v_call: TRBV5-1
d_call: TRBD1
cdr3_nt: TGCGCCAGCAGCTGGGGGACAGAGGGGACTGAAGCTTTCTTT
cdr3_aa: CASSWGTEGTEAFF

j_call: TRBJ2-7
clone_size: few
v_call: TRBV5-1
d_call: .
cdr3_nt: TGCGCCAGCAGCTTCATCCCCGAGGCTTACGAGCAGTACTTC
cdr3_aa: CASSFIPEAYEQYF

j_call: TRBJ1-1
clone_size: many
v_call: TRBV20-1
d_call: .
cdr3_nt: TGCAGTGCGAGCCCTGAAGCTTTCTTT
cdr3_aa: CSASPEAFF

j_call: TRBJ1-6
clone_size: many
v_call: TRBV7-9
d_call: .
cdr3_nt: TGTGCCAGCACGGGGGTCGCGGTCAGTTGGGCCCTCCACTTT
cdr3_aa: CASTGVAVSWALHF

j_call: TRBJ2-1
clone_size: .
v_call: TRBV5-1
d_call: .
cdr3_nt: TGCGCCAGCAGCTTGGCCCCGACGCGTTCCTACAATGAGCAGTTCTTC
cdr3_aa: CASSLAPTRSYNEQFF

j_call: TRBJ2-3
clone_size: many
v_call: TRBV2
d_call: .
cdr3_nt: TGTGCCAGGAGGACAGATGGTACGCAGTATTTT
cdr3_aa: CARRTDGTQYF

j_call: TRBJ1-3
clone_size: .
v_call: TRBV28
d_call: .
cdr3_nt: TGTGCCAGCAGTCGATCGCTCTACTCTGGAAACACCATATATTTT
cdr3_aa: CASSRSLYSGNTIYF

j_call: TRBJ1-4
clone_size: few
v_call: TRBV2
d_call: .
cdr3_nt: TGTGCCAGCACTGGGACGGGGGGAAATGAAAAACTGTTTTTT
cdr3_aa: CASTGTGGNEKLFF

j_call: TRBJ2-5
clone_size: many
v_call: TRBV5-1
d_call: .
cdr3_nt: TGCGCCAGCAGCTCCTCCGGAGAGACCCAGTACTTC
cdr3_aa: CASSSSGETQYF

j_call: TRBJ2-5
clone_size: medium-sized
v_call: TRBV6-5
d_call: .
cdr3_nt: TGTGCCAGCAGAAGGACCAGCCGACTTCAAGAGACCCAGTACTTC
cdr3_aa: CASRRTSRLQETQYF

j_call: TRBJ1-3
clone_size: few
v_call: TRBV4-2
d_call: .
cdr3_nt: TGTGCCAGCAGCCAAGAACTAAACAGGGCTGGAAACACCATATATTTT
cdr3_aa: CASSQELNRAGNTIYF

j_call: TRBJ2-2
clone_size: many
v_call: TRBV18
d_call: .
cdr3_nt: TGTGCCAGCTCACGTTGGGACTCTTCGAACACCGGGGAGCTGTTTTTT
cdr3_aa: CASSRWDSSNTGELFF

j_call: TRBJ2-7
clone_size: few
v_call: TRBV29-1
d_call: .
cdr3_nt: TGCAGCGTTGTGAGCTACGAGCAGTACTTC
cdr3_aa: CSVVSYEQYF

j_call: TRBJ2-3
clone_size: few
v_call: TRBV5-4
d_call: TRBD2
cdr3_nt: TGTGCCAGCAGCTTTTCTAGCGGGGGGATAGATACGCAGTATTTT
cdr3_aa: CASSFSSGGIDTQYF

j_call: TRBJ2-2
clone_size: many
v_call: TRBV20-1
d_call: .
cdr3_nt: TGCAGTGCTAGCAAGGAAGGGTTAACCGGGGAGCTGTTTTTT
cdr3_aa: CSASKEGLTGELFF

j_call: TRBJ1-2
clone_size: .
v_call: TRBV28
d_call: .
cdr3_nt: TGTGCCAGCACTAACTGGGGGCGTCGTGGCTACACCTTC
cdr3_aa: CASTNWGRRGYTF

j_call: TRBJ2-5
clone_size: few
v_call: TRBV7-9
d_call: TRBD2
cdr3_nt: TGTGCCAGCAGCTTTGATTGGACTAGCGGGAGGGAAGAGACCCAGTACTTC
cdr3_aa: CASSFDWTSGREETQYF

j_call: TRBJ1-6
clone_size: .
v_call: TRBV14
d_call: .
cdr3_nt: TGTGCCAGCAGCCAAGTTTCAGGCCAATCACCCCTCCACTTT
cdr3_aa: CASSQVSGQSPLHF

j_call: TRBJ1-1
clone_size: many
v_call: TRBV7-2
d_call: .
cdr3_nt: TGTGCCAGCAGAGTGAAGGCAGGTGAAGCTTTCTTT
cdr3_aa: CASRVKAGEAFF

j_call: TRBJ2-1
clone_size: .
v_call: TRBV21-1
d_call: .
cdr3_nt: TGTGCCAGCAGCACAAGTGGCTCCCCTTTACGTATCCCCTACAATGAGCAGTTCTTC
cdr3_aa: CASSTSGSPLRIPYNEQFF

j_call: TRBJ2-3
clone_size: .
v_call: TRBV6-5
d_call: .
cdr3_nt: TGTGCCAGCACCGGGGGTTTGCATACGCAGTATTTT
cdr3_aa: CASTGGLHTQYF

j_call: TRBJ2-7
clone_size: .
v_call: TRBV7-9
d_call: .
cdr3_nt: TGTGCCAGCAGTCCCATGGTGGGCAAATACGAGCAGTACTTC
cdr3_aa: CASSPMVGKYEQYF

j_call: TRBJ2-7
clone_size: .
v_call: TRBV6-2/TRBV6-3
d_call: TRBD1
cdr3_nt: TGTGCCAGCAATAACTACGGGACAGATCACTACGAGCAGTACTTC
cdr3_aa: CASNNYGTDHYEQYF

j_call: TRBJ2-1
clone_size: many
v_call: TRBV11-2
d_call: .
cdr3_nt: TGTGCCAGCAGCTCCGAAAAGGGAGCCTACAATGAGCAGTTCTTC
cdr3_aa: CASSSEKGAYNEQFF

j_call: TRBJ1-1
clone_size: many
v_call: TRBV7-2
d_call: TRBD1
cdr3_nt: TGTGCCAGCAGCCTACAGGGGATCATGAACACTGAAGCTTTCTTT
cdr3_aa: CASSLQGIMNTEAFF

j_call: TRBJ2-3
clone_size: .
v_call: TRBV6-6
d_call: .
cdr3_nt: TGTGCCAGCAAGGGAGCAGGCGCCCAAGATCGTACGCAGTATTTT
cdr3_aa: CASKGAGAQDRTQYF

j_call: TRBJ2-1
clone_size: .
v_call: TRBV12-3/TRBV12-4
d_call: .
cdr3_nt: TGTGCCAGCACCCATATCCGCAGCTACAATGAGCAGTTCTTC
cdr3_aa: CASTHIRSYNEQFF

j_call: TRBJ1-1
clone_size: many
v_call: TRBV7-3
d_call: .
cdr3_nt: TGTGCCAGCAGATTATCGGTCCTATCAAACACTGAAGCTTTCTTT
cdr3_aa: CASRLSVLSNTEAFF

j_call: TRBJ2-1
clone_size: few
v_call: TRBV6-2/TRBV6-3
d_call: TRBD2
cdr3_nt: TGTGCCAGCAGTTTGGGACTAGCGGTTAACAATGAGCAGTTCTTC
cdr3_aa: CASSLGLAVNNEQFF

j_call: TRBJ2-7
clone_size: few
v_call: TRBV20-1
d_call: TRBD2
cdr3_nt: TGCAGTGCCCGCGGGACCAGACTAGCGGGAGTTTACGAGCAGTACTTC
cdr3_aa: CSARGTRLAGVYEQYF

j_call: TRBJ2-2
clone_size: .
v_call: TRBV6-2/TRBV6-3
d_call: .
cdr3_nt: TGTGCCAGCAGTACGGGGGGCATCAACACCGGGGAGCTGTTTTTT
cdr3_aa: CASSTGGINTGELFF

j_call: TRBJ2-3
clone_size: .
v_call: TRBV11-2
d_call: .
cdr3_nt: TGTGCCAGCACCTCGGGATCTAGCACAGATACGCAGTATTTT
cdr3_aa: CASTSGSSTDTQYF

j_call: TRBJ2-1
clone_size: many
v_call: TRBV7-6
d_call: TRBD1
cdr3_nt: TGTGCCAGCAGCTACCAACAGGGGGGTGAGCAGTTCTTC
cdr3_aa: CASSYQQGGEQFF

j_call: TRBJ2-7
clone_size: .
v_call: TRBV29-1
d_call: .
cdr3_nt: TGCAGCGTTGAGGTGTTTAGGGGGAGCTCCTACGAGCAGTACTTC
cdr3_aa: CSVEVFRGSSYEQYF

j_call: TRBJ2-3
clone_size: many
v_call: TRBV28
d_call: .
cdr3_nt: TGTGCCAGCAGTTCGGCGACACCGACTAGCACAGATACGCAGTATTTT
cdr3_aa: CASSSATPTSTDTQYF

j_call: TRBJ1-3
clone_size: .
v_call: TRBV7-2
d_call: .
cdr3_nt: TGTGCCAGCAGCTTAGGAGGGGTCGGAAACACCATATATTTT
cdr3_aa: CASSLGGVGNTIYF

j_call: TRBJ2-3
clone_size: .
v_call: TRBV20-1
d_call: .
cdr3_nt: TGCAGTGCTAGACGGCAGGAGTACACAGATACGCAGTATTTT
cdr3_aa: CSARRQEYTDTQYF

j_call: TRBJ1-5
clone_size: many
v_call: TRBV4-1
d_call: .
cdr3_nt: TGCGCCAGCAGCCAGGCCGGGACCCTGGGAAATCAGCCCCAGCATTTT
cdr3_aa: CASSQAGTLGNQPQHF

j_call: TRBJ1-2
clone_size: many
v_call: TRBV27
d_call: .
cdr3_nt: TGTGCCAGCAGCTTGGGACGGAACTATGGCTACACCTTC
cdr3_aa: CASSLGRNYGYTF

j_call: TRBJ2-1
clone_size: many
v_call: TRBV6-6
d_call: TRBD2
cdr3_nt: TGTGCCAGCAGTCTTGGACTAGCGGGGGTGTACAATGAGCAGTTCTTC
cdr3_aa: CASSLGLAGVYNEQFF

j_call: TRBJ1-4
clone_size: many
v_call: TRBV6-5
d_call: .
cdr3_nt: TGTGCCAGCAGTTCAAAGGGGCGTAATGAAAAACTGTTTTTT
cdr3_aa: CASSSKGRNEKLFF

j_call: TRBJ2-3
clone_size: many
v_call: TRBV2
d_call: .
cdr3_nt: TGTGCCAGCAAGAAAACTGGGTACACAGATACGCAGTATTTT
cdr3_aa: CASKKTGYTDTQYF

j_call: TRBJ2-1
clone_size: once
v_call: TRBV2
d_call: TRBD1
cdr3_nt: TGTGCCAGCAGAGAAGACAGGGCCTACAATGAGCAGTTCTTC
cdr3_aa: CASREDRAYNEQFF